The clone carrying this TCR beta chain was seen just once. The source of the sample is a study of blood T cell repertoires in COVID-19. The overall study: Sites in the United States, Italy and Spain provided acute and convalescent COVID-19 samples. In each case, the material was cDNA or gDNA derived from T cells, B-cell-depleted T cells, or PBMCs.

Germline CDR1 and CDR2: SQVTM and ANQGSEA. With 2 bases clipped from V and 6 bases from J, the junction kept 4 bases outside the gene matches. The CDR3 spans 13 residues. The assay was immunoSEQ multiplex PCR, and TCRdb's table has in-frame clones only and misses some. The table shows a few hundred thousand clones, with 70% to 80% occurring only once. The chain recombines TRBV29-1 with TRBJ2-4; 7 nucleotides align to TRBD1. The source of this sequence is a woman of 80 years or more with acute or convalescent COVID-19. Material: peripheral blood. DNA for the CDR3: TGCAGCGTTGAATTCTCAGGGGGAAACATTCAGTACTTC. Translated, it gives CSVEFSGGNIQYF.